One sample yielded the 26 T cell receptor beta chains listed below, sequenced in a study of T cell changes during pregnancy in multiple sclerosis. Here immunoSEQ multiplex PCR was the method, and the copy in TCRdb shows in-frame clones only, minus some. The table shows about 40,000 clones, with about 92% occurring only once. This specimen consisted of CD4+ T cells from peripheral blood mononuclear cells, obtained in the third trimester of pregnancy. All receptors come from a female donor with multiple sclerosis, enrolled in a pregnancy study.

The genes are TRBV19 and TRBJ1-1, with D possibly TRBD1 on 6 matching bases. V lost 4 bases and J lost 1, with 10 bases in between. This CDR3 has 14 amino acids. Germline CDR1 and CDR2: LNHDA and SQIVND (reference sequence). The CDR3 reads CASSTGTSNTEAFF. In nucleotides, the CDR3 is TGTGCCAGTAGTACCGGGACATCGAACACTGAAGCTTTCTTT. The complete variable domain, with remaining parts taken from reference TRBV19 and TRBJ1-1, reads DGGITQSPKYLFRKEGQNVTLSCEQNLNHDAMYWYRQDPGQGLRLIYYSQIVNDFQKGDIAEGYSVSREKKESFPLTVTSAQKNPTAFYLCASSTGTSNTEAFFGQGTRLTVV.

This clone was seen once. The V and J genes are TRBV9 and TRBJ2-2; D is unclear. The germline V gene encodes CDR1 SGDLS and CDR2 YYNGEE. V lost 1 base and J lost 0, with 10 bases in between. The CDR3 totals 16 residues. CDR3 in amino acids: CASSVSTDSNTGELFF. The DNA for the CDR3 is TGTGCCAGCAGCGTATCTACCGATTCGAACACCGGGGAGCTGTTTTTT.

The chain's CDR3 is CASSFEGQSNQPQHF. The CDR3 DNA reads as TGTGCCAGCAGTTTTGAGGGCCAGAGCAATCAGCCCCAGCATTTT. The chain is built from TRBV27 and TRBJ1-5; no clear D gene. This CDR3 comprises 15 residues. Trimming pared 3 bases from V and 1 base from J, leaving 10 bases between. CDR1 is MNHEY and CDR2 is SMNVEV in the germline V gene (reference sequence).

The chain employs TRBV5-1 and TRBJ1-1, with 10 bases fitting TRBD1. Trimming cost V 2 bases and J 4 bases; bases outside gene matches: 11. CDR3 length: 17 amino acids. Germline loops: CDR1 SGHRS, CDR2 YFSETQ. This CDR3 reads CASSLNSWDRGGTEAFF. For the CDR3, the DNA is TGCGCCAGCAGCTTAAACTCCTGGGACAGGGGAGGCACTGAAGCTTTCTTT. Full variable domain (missing parts from reference TRBV5-1 and TRBJ1-1): KAGVTQTPRYLIKTRGQQVTLSCSPISGHRSVSWYQQTPGQGLQFLFEYFSETQRNKGNFPGRFSGRQFSNSRSEMNVSTLELGDSALYLCASSLNSWDRGGTEAFFGQGTRLTVV.

V and J are TRBV7-2 and TRBJ2-3; D gene uncertain. Between the trimmed V and J ends, which lost 5 bases and 12 bases, there was a span of 15 bases. Per germline, CDR1 SGHTA and CDR2 FQGNSA. The length of the CDR3 is 12 residues. CDR3 region: CASSPTRESQYF. For the CDR3, the DNA is TGTGCCAGCAGCCCTACGAGAGAGTCTCAGTATTTT.

The V call is TRBV7-3, the J call TRBJ1-2; D is possibly TRBD1 (6 bases). Germline V gene data show CDR1 as SGHTA and CDR2 as FQGTGA. Trimming removed 0 bases from V and 5 bases from J, with 10 bases in between. This CDR3 comprises 14 residues. DNA of the CDR3: TGTGCCAGCAGCTTAACAGGGGGTAGATATGGCTACACCTTC. Encoded protein: CASSLTGGRYGYTF.

The chain is built from TRBV7-2 and TRBJ2-7; TRBD2 agrees at 12 bases. The CDR3 totals 17 residues. Germline lookup yields CDR1 SGHTA and CDR2 FQGNSA. V gave up 2 bases and J gave up 4 bases; unmatched junction bases: 9. In nucleotides, the CDR3 is TGTGCCAGCAGCTTACCCCCGACTAGCGGGAGTCGGTACGAGCAGTACTTC. It specifies CASSLPPTSGSRYEQYF.

This sequence joins TRBV7-9 and TRBJ2-1; possibly TRBD2 for D (6 bases). CDR1 and CDR2 (germline): SEHNR, FQNEAQ (reference sequence). This CDR3 spans 17 amino acids. V was cut by 1 base and J by 5 bases, with 18 bases left in between. CDR3 residues: CASSLGLGGGTDNEQFF. The CDR3 bases are TGTGCCAGCAGCTTAGGCTTGGGAGGCGGCACTGACAATGAGCAGTTCTTC.

A few counts support this clone. This chain joins TRBV6-6 and TRBJ1-5; D is perhaps TRBD1 (5 bases). V lost 4 bases and J 6 bases, leaving 13 bases between the germline ends. This CDR3 comprises 14 residues. The germline CDR1 and CDR2 sequences are MNHNY and SVGAGI (reference sequence). The CDR3, as DNA: TGTGCCAGCAGTTGGGGTCAGGGCGGTCAGCCCCAGCATTTT. It is translated as CASSWGQGGQPQHF.

The chain is built from TRBV19 and TRBJ1-5; 7 bases are a match to TRBD1. The V segment lost 6 bases and the J segment 7 bases; nucleotides outside the gene matches: 9. Looked up from germline, CDR1 is LNHDA and CDR2 is SQIVND (reference sequence). This CDR3 comprises 14 residues. Written as DNA, the CDR3 is TGTGCCAGTAGGGGACAGAGTCTGGGGCAGCCCCAGCATTTT. Protein: CASRGQSLGQPQHF.

The chain recombines TRBV29-1 with TRBJ2-7; TRBD1 matches 7 bases. This CDR3 has 13 residues. The junction had 9 bases not matched to a gene; V was cut back by 3 bases and J by 7 bases. The germline gives CDR1 SQVTM, CDR2 ANQGSEA. The chain's CDR3 is CSVEGTVVGEQYF. The CDR3 DNA follows: TGCAGCGTTGAGGGGACAGTAGTAGGGGAGCAGTACTTC.

The chain combines TRBV18 with TRBJ1-1; unclear D gene. Germline V gene data show CDR1 as KGHSH and CDR2 as LQKENI. This CDR3 has 14 residues. Trimming cost V 2 bases and J 1 base, with 8 bases left between them. In DNA, the CDR3 is TGTGCCAGCTCACCATCGGAGGAGAACACTGAAGCTTTCTTT. Its protein is CASSPSEENTEAFF.

This chain links TRBV9 with TRBJ2-1; 10 nucleotides align to TRBD2. Germline V CDR1 and CDR2: SGDLS, YYNGEE. This CDR3 contains 15 residues. Unmatched junction bases numbered 9, after V lost 0 bases and J lost 12 bases. DNA of the CDR3: TGTGCCAGCAGCGTAGGGGCTAGCGGGAGCCTGGCGCAGTTCTTC. As protein: CASSVGASGSLAQFF.

The J gene is TRBJ2-2, the V gene TRBV7-3; D unresolved. CDR1 SGHTA and CDR2 FQGTGA come from the germline V gene. Trimming removed 5 bases at V and 5 bases at J, with 15 bases between. The CDR3 contains 15 residues. In nucleotides, the CDR3 is TGTGCCAGCAGCCCAAGAGGATCGAGTACCGGGGAGCTGTTTTTT. Protein: CASSPRGSSTGELFF.

This chain connects TRBV7-2 to TRBJ2-2; 11 bases fit TRBD2. The CDR3 is 16 amino acids. Per the germline V gene, CDR1 is SGHTA and CDR2 is FQGNSA. V trimming: 2 bases; J trimming: 6 bases; junction bases outside the gene matches: 5. The DNA of the CDR3 is TGTGCCAGCAGCTTACTAGCGGGAGGAAACGCCGGGGAGCTGTTTTTT. Its protein product is CASSLLAGGNAGELFF. The variable domain in full, with the rest retrieved from reference TRBV7-2 and TRBJ2-2, is GAGVSQSPSNKVTEKGKDVELRCDPISGHTALYWYRQSLGQGLEFLIYFQGNSAPDKSGLPSDRFSAERTGGSVSTLTIQRTQQEDSAVYLCASSLLAGGNAGELFFGEGSRLTVL.

This rearrangement joins TRBV4-3 to TRBJ2-1; 8 bases align to TRBD2. There are 16 residues in the CDR3. CDR1 is LGHNA, CDR2 YSLEER, per germline. Germline trimming cut 4 bases from V and 3 bases from J; bases unmatched to any gene: 8. The CDR3 DNA sequence: TGCGCCAGCAGCCGACGGGGGGGAGACTACTACAATGAGCAGTTCTTC. This gives the protein CASSRRGGDYYNEQFF.

The gene calls are TRBV5-1 and TRBJ2-1; D possibly corresponds to TRBD2 (8 bases). V lost 7 bases and J lost 4, with 18 bases in between. Germline CDR1 reads SGHRS; CDR2 reads YFSETQ. The CDR3 is made up of 15 amino acids. In DNA form, the CDR3 reads TGCGCCAGCGCAGGGGGGGCTAGCGGGTACAATGAGCAGTTCTTC. Residues: CASAGGASGYNEQFF.

This chain's CDR3 is CAWGAGGYGYTF. CDR3 coding DNA: TGTGCCTGGGGGGCGGGGGGTTATGGCTACACCTTC. J is TRBJ1-2 and V is TRBV30; possible D gene TRBD1, 5 bases. Germline CDR1 GTSNPN, CDR2 SVGIG (reference sequence). CDR3 length: 12 residues. With 5 bases removed from V and 5 bases from J, the gap between germline ends came to 12 bases.

The table lists this clone with a count of one. The chain recombines TRBV11-1 with TRBJ1-1, with a weak D call TRBD1 (5 bases). The germline V gene has CDR1 SGHAT and CDR2 FQDESV (reference sequence). V was shortened by 4 bases and J by 1 base, with 7 bases between the two germline ends. The CDR3 spans 13 residues. The CDR3 DNA is TGTGCCAGCAGCTCCGACAGGAACACTGAAGCTTTCTTT. Translating it yields CASSSDRNTEAFF.

V is TRBV6-6 and J is TRBJ2-3, with D unresolved. Trimming pared 6 bases from V and 3 bases from J, leaving 4 bases between. Germline V gives CDR1 MNHNY, CDR2 SVGAGI (reference sequence). This CDR3 has 11 residues. CDR3 sequence: CASSPTDTQYF. CDR3 nucleotide sequence: TGTGCCAGCAGCCCGACAGATACGCAGTATTTT.

The gene calls are TRBV5-1 and TRBJ2-3; TRBD2 is a possible D gene (5 bases). This CDR3 is built from 15 residues. Germline V gene lookup returns CDR1 SGHRS and CDR2 YFSETQ. Trimming removed 3 bases from V and 2 bases from J, with 13 bases in between. The CDR3 reads CASSSAGLYTDTQYF. The CDR3 DNA is TGCGCCAGCAGCTCCGCCGGACTCTACACAGATACGCAGTATTTT.

V usage is TRBV19 and J usage is TRBJ2-7; unclear D gene. This CDR3 is built from 10 residues. CDR1 and CDR2 (germline): LNHDA, SQIVND (reference sequence). V dropped 6 bases and J dropped 3 bases, with 3 bases sitting between them. DNA of the CDR3: TGTGCCAGTAGCTACTACGAGCAGTACTTC. Amino acids: CASSYYEQYF. Complete variable domain (other parts from reference TRBV19 and TRBJ2-7): DGGITQSPKYLFRKEGQNVTLSCEQNLNHDAMYWYRQDPGQGLRLIYYSQIVNDFQKGDIAEGYSVSREKKESFPLTVTSAQKNPTAFYLCASSYYEQYFGPGTRLTVT.

This rearrangement joins TRBV18 to TRBJ2-7; D may be TRBD1 (6 bases). V dropped 2 bases and J dropped 0 bases, with 14 bases sitting between them. The CDR3 consists of 16 residues. Germline CDR1 reads KGHSH; CDR2 reads LQKENI. The CDR3 region has the DNA TGTGCCAGCTCACCAGCTCTCACAGGGCTCTCCTACGAGCAGTACTTC. This sequence encodes CASSPALTGLSYEQYF.

The table lists this clone with a count of one. V usage is TRBV29-1 and J usage is TRBJ2-1; 9 nucleotides line up with TRBD1. V gave up 6 bases and J gave up 6 bases; unmatched junction bases: 21. The CDR3 is made up of 18 amino acids. The germline V gene has CDR1 SQVTM and CDR2 ANQGSEA. The CDR3 nucleotides are TGCAGCGTCTCCACTGGGCCAGGGACAGGGCTGTACAGCAATGAGCAGTTCTTC. This codes for CSVSTGPGTGLYSNEQFF.

This chain joins TRBV19 and TRBJ1-1, with a possible D match to TRBD1 (5 bases). The CDR3 spans 17 residues. From germline, CDR1 is LNHDA and CDR2 SQIVND (reference sequence). Between the trimmed V and J ends, which lost 1 base and 1 base, there was a span of 16 bases. CDR3 DNA: TGTGCCAGTAGTATAGGGGGGGGAAGGGGCGCGAACACTGAAGCTTTCTTT. The encoded protein is CASSIGGGRGANTEAFF.

The V and J genes are TRBV5-6 and TRBJ2-1; 13 bases are a match to TRBD2. The CDR3 consists of 15 residues. Trimming at V came to 4 bases and at J to 9 bases, leaving 7 bases not matched to a gene. Germline loops: CDR1 SGHDT, CDR2 YYEEEE. CDR3 residues: CASSRGLAGAGEQFF. The DNA for the CDR3 is TGTGCCAGCAGCCGTGGACTAGCGGGAGCAGGTGAGCAGTTCTTC.